This TCR beta chain was captured in a study of cytomegalovirus exposure and HLA in healthy donors. Broader study findings: Confirmation in vitro established that a few CMV-associated chains were specific for CMV antigens.

V was clipped by 5 bases and J by 5 bases, with 16 bases between them. Germline values: CDR1 SGHNT, CDR2 YYREEE (reference sequence). The CDR3 length is 15 residues. PCR amplification relied on 60 Vbeta primers (plus 13 Jbeta primers). Data came from immunoSEQ multiplex PCR; TCRdb stores just in-frame clones and leaves some out. Of approximately 160,000 clones listed, approximately 81% are singletons. This clone came up a few times. What it binds is unknown. This chain joins TRBV5-4 and TRBJ2-2; weak D call: TRBD1 (6 bases). Sequenced sample: PBMCs. The origin of this receptor is a man in his forties or fifties in good health and CMV-seropositive. CDR3 bases: TGTGCCAGCAGTGAGGGGACAATGGGTACCGGGGAGCTGTTTTTT. This encodes CASSEGTMGTGELFF.